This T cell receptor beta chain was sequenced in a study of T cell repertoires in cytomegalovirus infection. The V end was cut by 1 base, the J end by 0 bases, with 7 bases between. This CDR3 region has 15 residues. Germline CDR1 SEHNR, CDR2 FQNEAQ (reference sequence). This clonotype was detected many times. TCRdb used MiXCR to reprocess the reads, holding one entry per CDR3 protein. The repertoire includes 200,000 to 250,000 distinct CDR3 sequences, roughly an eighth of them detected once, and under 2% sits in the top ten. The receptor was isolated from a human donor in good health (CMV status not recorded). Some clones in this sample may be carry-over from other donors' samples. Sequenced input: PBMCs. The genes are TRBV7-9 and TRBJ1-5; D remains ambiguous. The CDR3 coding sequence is TGTGCCAGCAGCTTAGGAGACGTTAGCAATCAGCCCCAGCATTTT. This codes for CASSLGDVSNQPQHF.